This T cell receptor beta chain was recorded in a study of cytomegalovirus exposure and HLA in healthy donors. The wider study: According to later analysis, the same platform produced the approximately 120 validation and around 730 first-cohort repertoires.

Study results and limitations: Most sequenced TCRs were rare (though some public TCRs occurred in many donors). High sensitivity and specificity were reportedly achieved when the classifier diagnosed cytomegalovirus status.

Generated by immunoSEQ multiplex PCR, the TCRdb table keeps only in-frame clones and is missing some. The sample lists some 250,000 clones, nearly 90% occurring once. This clone has only a few counts. Antigen specificity is unknown. The donors were members of the roughly 120-subject validation cohort (separate from the approximately 730-subject first cohort). Germline V gene sequence: CDR1 SNHLY, CDR2 FYNNEI. V was cut by 6 bases and J by 8 bases, with 14 bases left in between. The CDR3 has 13 residues. This TCR was recovered from a woman between 18 and 29 years old in good health and CMV-seronegative. Sequences were obtained from PBMCs. The chain couples TRBV2 to TRBJ1-5; unclear D gene. CDR3 nucleotide sequence: TGTGCCAGCAGGGCGTGGGCATCTGAGCCCCAGCATTTT. Protein product: CASRAWASEPQHF.